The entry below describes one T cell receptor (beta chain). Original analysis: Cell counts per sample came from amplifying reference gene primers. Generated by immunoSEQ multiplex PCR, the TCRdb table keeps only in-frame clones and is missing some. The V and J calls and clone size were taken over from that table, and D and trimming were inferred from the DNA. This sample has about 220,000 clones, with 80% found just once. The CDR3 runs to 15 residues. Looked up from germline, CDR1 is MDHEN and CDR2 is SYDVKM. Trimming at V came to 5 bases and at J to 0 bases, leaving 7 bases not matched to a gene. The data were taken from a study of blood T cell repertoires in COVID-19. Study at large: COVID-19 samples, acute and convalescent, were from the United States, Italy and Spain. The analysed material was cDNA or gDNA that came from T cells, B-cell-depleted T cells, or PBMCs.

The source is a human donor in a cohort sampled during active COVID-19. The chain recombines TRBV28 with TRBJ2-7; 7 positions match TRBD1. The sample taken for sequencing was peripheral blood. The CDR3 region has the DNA TGTGCCAGCAGTCACATGACAGGGAGCTCCTACGAGCAGTACTTC. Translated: CASSHMTGSSYEQYF.